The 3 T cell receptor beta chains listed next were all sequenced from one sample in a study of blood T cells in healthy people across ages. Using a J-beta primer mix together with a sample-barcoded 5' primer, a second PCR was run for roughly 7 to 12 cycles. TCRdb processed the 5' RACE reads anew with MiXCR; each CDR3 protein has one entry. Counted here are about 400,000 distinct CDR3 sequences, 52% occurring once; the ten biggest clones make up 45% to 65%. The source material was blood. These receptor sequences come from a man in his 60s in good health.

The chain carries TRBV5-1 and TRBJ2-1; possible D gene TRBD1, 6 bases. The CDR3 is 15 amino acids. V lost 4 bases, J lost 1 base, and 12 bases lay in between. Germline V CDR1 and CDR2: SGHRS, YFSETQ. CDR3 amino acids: CASSALQGSYNEQFF. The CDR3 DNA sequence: TGCGCCAGCAGCGCTCTACAGGGATCCTACAATGAGCAGTTCTTC.

In nucleotides, the CDR3 is TGTGCCAGCAGTTTTATTAAACGCACAGATACGCAGTATTTT. It yields the protein CASSFIKRTDTQYF. The chain couples TRBV27 to TRBJ2-3; D is unclear. From germline, CDR1 is MNHEY and CDR2 SMNVEV (reference sequence). CDR3 length: 14 residues. Trimming removed 3 bases from V and 1 base from J, with 8 bases in between.

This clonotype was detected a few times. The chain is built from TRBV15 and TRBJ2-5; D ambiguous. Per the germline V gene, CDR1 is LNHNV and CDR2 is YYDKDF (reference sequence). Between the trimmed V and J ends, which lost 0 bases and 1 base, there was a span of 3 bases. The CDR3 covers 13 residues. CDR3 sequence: CATSRDGQETQYF. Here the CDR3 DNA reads TGTGCCACCAGCAGAGATGGCCAAGAGACCCAGTACTTC.